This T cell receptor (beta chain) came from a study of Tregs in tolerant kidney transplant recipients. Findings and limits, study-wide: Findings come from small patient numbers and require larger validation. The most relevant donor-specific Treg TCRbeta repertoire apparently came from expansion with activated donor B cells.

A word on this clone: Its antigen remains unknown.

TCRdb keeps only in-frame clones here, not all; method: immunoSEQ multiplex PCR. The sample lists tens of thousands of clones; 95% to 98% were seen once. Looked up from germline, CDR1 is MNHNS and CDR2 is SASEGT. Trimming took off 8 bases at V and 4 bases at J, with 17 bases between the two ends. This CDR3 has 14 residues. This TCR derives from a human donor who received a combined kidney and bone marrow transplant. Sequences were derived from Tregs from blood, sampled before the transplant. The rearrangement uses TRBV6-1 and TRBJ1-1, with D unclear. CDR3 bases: TGTGCCAGCCGAAGATGGGAGGTGGGCACTGAAGCTTTCTTT. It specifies CASRRWEVGTEAFF.